This T cell receptor beta chain is from a study of T cell responses to AZD1222 COVID-19 vaccine. The V end was cut by 2 bases, the J end by 7 bases, with 3 bases between. Per the germline V gene, CDR1 is MNHEY and CDR2 is SVGAGI. CDR3 size: 11 residues. TCRdb keeps only in-frame clones here, not all; method: immunoSEQ multiplex PCR. The data hold tens of thousands of clones, with around 80% observed a single time. V and J are TRBV6-5 and TRBJ1-3, with no clear D. The sequencing here drew on peripheral blood, taken 28 days after the second AZD1222 dose. The clonotype originates from an adult who received the AZD1222 COVID-19 vaccine. The CDR3 coding sequence is TGTGCCAGCAGTTACGAGAACACCATATATTTT. Its translation: CASSYENTIYF.